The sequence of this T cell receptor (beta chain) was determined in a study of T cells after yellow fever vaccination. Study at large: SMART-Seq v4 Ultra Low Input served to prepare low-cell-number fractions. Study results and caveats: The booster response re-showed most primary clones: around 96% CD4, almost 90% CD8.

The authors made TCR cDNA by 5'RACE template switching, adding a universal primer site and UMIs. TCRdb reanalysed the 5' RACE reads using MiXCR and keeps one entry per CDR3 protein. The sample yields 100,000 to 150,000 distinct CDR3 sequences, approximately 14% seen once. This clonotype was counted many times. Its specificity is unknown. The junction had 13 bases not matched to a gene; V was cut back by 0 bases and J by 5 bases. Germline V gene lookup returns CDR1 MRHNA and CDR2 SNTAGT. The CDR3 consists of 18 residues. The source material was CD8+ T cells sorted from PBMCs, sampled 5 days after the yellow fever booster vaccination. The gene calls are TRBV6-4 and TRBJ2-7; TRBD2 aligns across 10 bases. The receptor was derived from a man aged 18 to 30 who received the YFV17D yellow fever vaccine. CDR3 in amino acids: CASSDSTASGGLKHEQYV. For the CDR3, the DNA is TGTGCCAGCAGTGACTCGACGGCTAGCGGGGGCCTTAAGCACGAGCAGTACGTC.